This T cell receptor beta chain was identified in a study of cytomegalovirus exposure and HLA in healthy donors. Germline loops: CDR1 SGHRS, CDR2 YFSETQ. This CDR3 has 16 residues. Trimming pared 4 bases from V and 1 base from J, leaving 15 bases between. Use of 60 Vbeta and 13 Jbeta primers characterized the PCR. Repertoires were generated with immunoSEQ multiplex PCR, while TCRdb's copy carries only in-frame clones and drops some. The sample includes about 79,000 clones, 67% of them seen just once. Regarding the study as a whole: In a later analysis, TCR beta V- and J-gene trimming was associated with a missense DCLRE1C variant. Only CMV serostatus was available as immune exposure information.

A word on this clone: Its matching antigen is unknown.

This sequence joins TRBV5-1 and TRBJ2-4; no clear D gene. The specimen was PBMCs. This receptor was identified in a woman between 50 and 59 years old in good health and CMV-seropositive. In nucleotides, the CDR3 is TGCGCCAGCAGCCCCAAGACATTTTCGGCCAAAAACATTCAGTACTTC. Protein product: CASSPKTFSAKNIQYF.